The 31 T cell receptor beta chains below were found in one sample sequenced in a study of shared clonotypes between healthy human individuals. The table came from immunoSEQ multiplex PCR; TCRdb's copy has only in-frame clones and leaves some out. This table holds more than 2,000,000 clones, more than 90% found once. The sequenced material came from naive CD4+ T cells sorted from blood. Subset meaning: CD45RA+ positively selected. All receptors come from a man aged 18-30 years in good health.

The CDR3 nucleotides are TGTGCCAGCAGTGATAATAACGGAAAACTGTTTTTT. Its protein product is CASSDNNGKLFF. V usage is TRBV2 and J usage is TRBJ1-4; D gene unclear. Germline assignment: CDR1 SNHLY and CDR2 FYNNEI. This CDR3 is built from 12 residues. V lost 3 bases and J lost 10, with 9 bases in between.

This clone has just one count. The chain combines TRBV6-6 with TRBJ2-5; D ambiguous. The DNA end favors TRBJ2-7, so the J call may be wrong. The CDR3 is made up of 14 amino acids. Germline V gene lookup returns CDR1 MNHNY and CDR2 SVGAGI (reference sequence). This CDR3 reads CASSSPPASYEQYF. For the CDR3, the DNA is TGTGCCAGCAGTTCCCCGCCGGCCTCCTACGAGCAGTACTTC.

The chain uses TRBV19 and TRBJ2-2; D remains unclear. The CDR3 has 14 amino acids. Germline assignment: CDR1 LNHDA and CDR2 SQIVND (reference sequence). Deletions cut 3 bases from V and 3 bases from J, with 8 bases between. CDR3: CASSIPQYTGELFF. Here the CDR3 DNA reads TGTGCCAGTAGTATCCCCCAGTACACCGGGGAGCTGTTTTTT.

The genes are TRBV30 and TRBJ1-1; D is ambiguous. V was pared by 3 bases and J by 6 bases, with 14 bases between. The CDR3 length is 13 residues. The V gene's germline CDR1 is GTSNPN and CDR2 SVGIG (reference sequence). DNA for the CDR3: TGTGCCTGGAGCCGACGTACGATCTCTGAAGCTTTCTTT. Protein: CAWSRRTISEAFF.

V gene TRBV5-6 combines with J gene TRBJ1-4, with D unresolved. CDR3 length equals 13 residues. CDR1 is SGHDT, CDR2 YYEEEE, per germline. Trimming took off 6 bases at V and 3 bases at J, with 9 bases between the two ends. This CDR3 reads CASKGSSNEKLFF. The CDR3 bases are TGTGCCAGCAAGGGCAGCTCTAATGAAAAACTGTTTTTT.

The chain uses TRBV15 and TRBJ2-1; 8 nucleotides agree with TRBD2. In germline, CDR1 is LNHNV, CDR2 YYDKDF (reference sequence). The CDR3 sequence is 15 residues long. The V and J ends lost 3 bases and 10 bases, in that order; junction bases with no gene match: 11. The CDR3 sequence is CATSRELAALGEQFF. The CDR3 DNA reads TGTGCCACCAGCAGGGAACTAGCGGCCTTGGGGGAGCAGTTCTTC.

This clone showed up just once. The chain employs TRBV11-3 and TRBJ1-3, with D hard to call. Germline lookup yields CDR1 SGHNT and CDR2 YENEEA. V lost 4 bases and J lost 4, with 11 bases in between. CDR3 length equals 14 residues. For the CDR3, the DNA is TGTGCCAGCAGCTCACCGGGTCTCGGAAACACCATATATTTT. Residues: CASSSPGLGNTIYF.

J is TRBJ2-7 and V is TRBV6-5; 13 nucleotides align to TRBD2. Per the germline V gene, CDR1 is MNHEY and CDR2 is SVGAGI. This CDR3 has 13 amino acids. V lost 10 bases to trimming and J lost 5 bases; unmatched junction nucleotides: 5. CDR3 DNA: TGTGCCACCTCACTAGCGGGAGGGAACGAGCAGTACTTC. Translated, it gives CATSLAGGNEQYF.

Comment on this clone: This CDR3 is also generated by other DNA sequences in the sample. J is TRBJ2-7 and V is TRBV18, with a possible D match to TRBD2 (5 bases). CDR3 length: 12 residues. The germline gives CDR1 KGHSH, CDR2 LQKENI. Trimming cost V 3 bases and J 6 bases, with 9 bases left between them. This CDR3 is CASSPKSGEQYF. The CDR3 DNA follows: TGTGCCAGCTCACCCAAGAGCGGCGAGCAGTACTTC.

The genes are TRBV5-4 and TRBJ2-7; 13 bases agree with TRBD2. This CDR3 is built from 16 residues. V was clipped by 4 bases and J by 6 bases; unmatched bases: 10. CDR1 and CDR2 from the germline V gene are SGHNT and YYREEE (reference sequence). Here the CDR3 DNA reads TGTGCCAGCAGCGGGGGACTAGCGGGACTATCTGGCGAGCAGTACTTC. It codes for CASSGGLAGLSGEQYF.

This chain links TRBV27 with TRBJ2-1; unclear D gene. Germline assignment: CDR1 MNHEY and CDR2 SMNVEV (reference sequence). This CDR3 contains 17 residues. Trimming stripped 2 bases from V and 0 bases from J, with 14 bases between. In DNA form, the CDR3 reads TGTGCCAGCAGTTTAACGTCCGACTGGAGCTCCTACAATGAGCAGTTCTTC. As protein: CASSLTSDWSSYNEQFF.

The chain links TRBV5-6 to TRBJ2-5; D not resolved. Germline CDR1 SGHDT, CDR2 YYEEEE. This CDR3 spans 15 amino acids. V lost 4 bases and J 1 base, leaving 14 bases between the germline ends. The CDR3 loop is CASSLPTSGQETQYF. CDR3 bases: TGTGCCAGCAGCCTACCAACCTCGGGCCAAGAGACCCAGTACTTC. Drawing the rest from reference TRBV5-6 and TRBJ2-5, the complete variable domain is DAGVTQSPTHLIKTRGQQVTLRCSPKSGHDTVSWYQQALGQGPQFIFQYYEEEERQRGNFPDRFSGHQFPNYSSELNVNALLLGDSALYLCASSLPTSGQETQYFGPGTRLLVL.

The genes are TRBV11-3 and TRBJ2-3; TRBD2 agrees at 8 bases. The length of the CDR3 is 15 residues. CDR1 and CDR2 (germline): SGHNT, YENEEA. J was trimmed by 2 bases and V by 5 bases; bases with no gene match: 6. CDR3 nucleotides: TGTGCCAGCAGCCGGGGGGGATCCCCCACAGATACGCAGTATTTT. Translating it yields CASSRGGSPTDTQYF.

The V call is TRBV27, the J call TRBJ2-3, with a possible D match to TRBD1 (5 bases). CDR1 and CDR2 (germline): MNHEY, SMNVEV (reference sequence). The CDR3 is 11 amino acids. V shed 9 bases and J shed 9 bases, with 13 bases lying between them. CDR3 sequence: CASSLSGTQYF. The CDR3 DNA reads TGTGCCAGTTCCCTTTCAGGGACGCAGTATTTT.

The chain uses TRBV11-2 and TRBJ2-7; TRBD1 matches 10 bases. The trim removed 6 bases at V and 5 bases at J, leaving 7 bases unmatched. Germline CDR1 is SGHAT and CDR2 is FQNNGV. This CDR3 contains 14 residues. The CDR3 DNA reads TGTGCCAGCAGAACCGGGACAGGGGCCCACGAGCAGTACTTC. Amino acid sequence: CASRTGTGAHEQYF.

This clone was detected only once. CDR3 sequence reads: CASSGTGGYEQYF. The DNA for the CDR3 is TGCGCCAGCAGTGGGACAGGGGGTTACGAGCAGTACTTC. V gene TRBV10-2 combines with J gene TRBJ2-7; TRBD1 matches 10 bases. The CDR3 extends over 13 amino acids. In germline, CDR1 is WSHSY, CDR2 SAAADI. The trim removed 4 bases at V and 4 bases at J, leaving 1 base unmatched.

The chain employs TRBV18 and TRBJ2-1, with TRBD1 as a possible D gene (6 bases). The ends were cut back, 4 bases at V and 9 bases at J, with 16 bases in the middle. Germline CDR1 KGHSH, CDR2 LQKENI. The CDR3 totals 14 residues. In nucleotides, the CDR3 is TGTGCCAGCTCACAGACAGATTACAGGGCTGAGCAGTTCTTC. It codes for CASSQTDYRAEQFF.

This rearrangement joins TRBV29-1 to TRBJ2-2, with 8 nucleotides matching TRBD2. Germline V gives CDR1 SQVTM, CDR2 ANQGSEA. CDR3 length equals 14 residues. Trimming cost V 4 bases and J 6 bases; bases outside gene matches: 7. Written as DNA, the CDR3 is TGCAGCGTTGTAGGGCTAGCGGGCTCCGGGGAGCTGTTTTTT. It codes for CSVVGLAGSGELFF.

This chain joins TRBV19 and TRBJ2-4, with 7 bases that match TRBD2. The V segment lost 8 bases and the J segment 1 base; nucleotides outside the gene matches: 5. Germline-derived CDR1 and CDR2 are LNHDA and SQIVND (reference sequence). The CDR3 spans 14 residues. CDR3 DNA: TGTGCCAGTCTAGCGGCGGGGGCCAAAAACATTCAGTACTTC. Translated: CASLAAGAKNIQYF.

The J gene is TRBJ1-5, the V gene TRBV7-9; D gene ambiguous. Germline loops: CDR1 SEHNR, CDR2 FQNEAQ (reference sequence). V lost 0 bases and J 3 bases, leaving 12 bases between the germline ends. The CDR3 covers 16 residues. CDR3 DNA sequence: TGTGCCAGCAGCTTAGCCTCCCCGGGGAACAATCAGCCCCAGCATTTT. As protein: CASSLASPGNNQPQHF. Supplemented by reference TRBV7-9 and TRBJ1-5, the full variable domain reads DTGVSQNPRHKITKRGQNVTFRCDPISEHNRLYWYRQTLGQGPEFLTYFQNEAQLEKSRLLSDRFSAERPKGSFSTLEIQRTEQGDSAMYLCASSLASPGNNQPQHFGDGTRLSIL.

V and J are TRBV5-1 and TRBJ2-1; D not certain. This CDR3 is 14 amino acids long. Germline lookup yields CDR1 SGHRS and CDR2 YFSETQ. V lost 0 bases to trimming and J lost 6 bases, with 10 bases between them. CDR3 region: CASSLAISSNEQFF. CDR3 in DNA: TGCGCCAGCAGCTTGGCCATTAGCAGCAATGAGCAGTTCTTC.

The V and J genes are TRBV5-1 and TRBJ2-3; TRBD1 might be the D (5 bases). The germline CDR1 and CDR2 sequences are SGHRS and YFSETQ. The CDR3 totals 16 residues. V was pared by 4 bases and J by 0 bases, with 15 bases between. The CDR3 protein is CASSRWTLTSTDTQYF. CDR3 nucleotide sequence: TGCGCCAGCAGCCGCTGGACACTGACTAGCACAGATACGCAGTATTTT.

J is TRBJ2-7 and V is TRBV19; D unresolved. Trimming took off 10 bases at V and 1 base at J, with 14 bases between the two ends. Looked up from germline, CDR1 is LNHDA and CDR2 is SQIVND (reference sequence). This CDR3 is 13 amino acids long. CDR3 coding DNA: TGTGCCACGCGACGGGCCGGGTCCTACGAGCAGTACTTC. Translated, it gives CATRRAGSYEQYF.

The CDR3 spells CASSYTGATDTQYF. The CDR3 region has the DNA TGTGCCAGCAGCTACACAGGGGCGACAGATACGCAGTATTTT. The chain combines TRBV7-3 with TRBJ2-3; 7 nucleotides agree with TRBD1. The germline CDR1 and CDR2 sequences are SGHTA and FQGTGA. The length of the CDR3 is 14 residues. V lost 4 bases and J lost 3; bases outside the gene matches: 4. Using reference TRBV7-3 and TRBJ2-3 for the parts outside the CDR3, the full variable domain is GAGVSQTPSNKVTEKGKYVELRCDPISGHTALYWYRQSLGQGPEFLIYFQGTGAADDSGLPNDRFFAVRPEGSVSTLKIQRTERGDSAVYLCASSYTGATDTQYFGPGTRLTVL.

The chain uses TRBV10-2 and TRBJ2-5; no clear D. Germline V CDR1 and CDR2: WSHSY, SAAADI. This CDR3 region has 15 residues. Trimming removed 4 bases from V and 0 bases from J, with 12 bases in between. The CDR3 is CASSVLANYQETQYF. The CDR3 coding sequence is TGCGCCAGCAGTGTTTTAGCAAACTACCAAGAGACCCAGTACTTC.

The gene calls are TRBV5-1 and TRBJ2-2, with D uncertain. Between the trimmed V and J ends, which lost 1 base and 3 bases, there was a span of 13 bases. The germline V gene encodes CDR1 SGHRS and CDR2 YFSETQ. This CDR3 has 16 amino acids. In DNA form, the CDR3 reads TGCGCCAGCAGCTTGTTGGGCTCCGGCTACACCGGGGAGCTGTTTTTT. This translates into CASSLLGSGYTGELFF.

This chain uses TRBV27 with TRBJ1-6; D call uncertain. The CDR3 is made up of 14 amino acids. Looked up from germline, CDR1 is MNHEY and CDR2 is SMNVEV (reference sequence). V dropped 6 bases and J dropped 7 bases, with 13 bases sitting between them. The CDR3, as DNA: TGTGCCAGCAGGACGGAATTGCTAAATTCACCCCTCCACTTT. This gives the protein CASRTELLNSPLHF.

This clone was found once. The chain combines TRBV7-2 with TRBJ2-4; no clear D gene. Germline-derived CDR1 and CDR2 are SGHTA and FQGNSA. V lost 7 bases and J 10 bases, leaving 26 bases between the germline ends. The CDR3 totals 16 residues. The CDR3 sequence: CASTTRGTAGERIQYF. For the CDR3, the DNA is TGTGCCAGCACTACCAGAGGTACGGCAGGTGAACGGATTCAGTACTTC.

The gene calls are TRBV27 and TRBJ2-3; D possibly corresponds to TRBD2 (6 bases). Trimming left V 4 bases short and J 2 bases short, with 10 bases between. CDR1 and CDR2 from the germline V gene are MNHEY and SMNVEV (reference sequence). CDR3 length: 14 amino acids. In nucleotides, the CDR3 is TGTGCCAGCAGTTCCCTAGCGCCCACAGATACGCAGTATTTT. This codes for CASSSLAPTDTQYF.

The chain combines TRBV4-3 with TRBJ2-5; 8 nucleotides match TRBD1. This CDR3 region has 18 residues. Losses at the gene ends were 5 bases for V and 2 bases for J; bases not matched to a gene: 16. Per the germline V gene, CDR1 is LGHNA and CDR2 is YSLEER. The CDR3 nucleotides are TGCGCCAGCAGCAGTCTAAGGGCTGGCAGGGGGCTTCAAGAGACCCAGTACTTC. Encoded protein: CASSSLRAGRGLQETQYF.

Note on this clone: Additional DNA sequences in this sample encode the identical CDR3. V is TRBV5-1 and J is TRBJ2-3; 8 bases map to TRBD2. Looked up from germline, CDR1 is SGHRS and CDR2 is YFSETQ. The CDR3 runs to 15 residues. The V segment lost 4 bases and the J segment 0 bases; nucleotides outside the gene matches: 4. The CDR3 sequence: CASSPQRGSTDTQYF. The CDR3, as DNA: TGCGCCAGCAGCCCACAGCGGGGGAGCACAGATACGCAGTATTTT.